This TCR beta chain was captured by sequencing in a study of regulatory T cells in long-lasting Graves disease. Both iRepertoire HTBI primers and Arm-PCR of CDR3 regions were used to build the TCR beta libraries. TCRdb called the multiplex PCR reads again in MiXCR, with one record for every CDR3 protein. The sample lists 300,000 to 400,000 distinct CDR3 sequences, about 20% occurring once. This sample's time point: newly diagnosed GD, antithyroid drugs for less than 3 months. There was RNA extracted from PBMCs, and the TCR library was made from it. This clonotype came up many times. Looked up from germline, CDR1 is SGHRS and CDR2 is YFSETQ. Trimming took 4 bases from V and 5 from J, leaving 13 bases between them. This CDR3 has 13 amino acids.

Sequencing was performed on peripheral blood mononuclear cells (PBMCs), taken at new diagnosis, from a patient treated with antithyroid drugs. The V gene is TRBV5-1, the J gene TRBJ2-7; a possible D gene is TRBD1 (5 bases). This TCR was recovered from a female donor with Graves disease. The DNA for the CDR3 is TGCGCCAGCAGCCCGACAGAGGTGGACGAGCAGTACTTC. Amino acid sequence: CASSPTEVDEQYF.